This entry lists 9 T cell receptor beta chains sequenced from one sample in a study of blood T cell repertoires in COVID-19. Profiled with immunoSEQ multiplex PCR; TCRdb holds only in-frame clones, not every one. The table has approximately 150,000 clones, more than 75% seen once; the top ten hold over 2.5%. The sequenced material came from peripheral blood. The source is a human donor with acute or convalescent COVID-19. The donor label of this sample is uncertain.

In its sample, this clone was seen once. J is TRBJ2-3 and V is TRBV9, with D tentatively TRBD2 (6 bases). This CDR3 spans 16 amino acids. Germline values: CDR1 SGDLS, CDR2 YYNGEE. Trimming pared 0 bases from V and 0 bases from J, leaving 11 bases between. The CDR3 region has the DNA TGTGCCAGCAGCGTAGGTGGGGGGACTAGCACAGATACGCAGTATTTT. This sequence encodes CASSVGGGTSTDTQYF.

On this clone: Additional DNA sequences in this sample encode the identical CDR3. This chain joins TRBV2 and TRBJ2-1, with TRBD1 matching over 9 bases. This CDR3 spans 15 amino acids. CDR1 and CDR2 from the germline V gene are SNHLY and FYNNEI. The J segment lost 2 bases and the V segment lost 4 bases, leaving 3 bases of the junction unmatched. The CDR3 DNA reads TGTGCCAGCAGTGTGGACAGGGGACCCTACAATGAGCAGTTCTTC. Translation: CASSVDRGPYNEQFF. Based on the CDR3 plus reference TRBV2 and TRBJ2-1, the full variable domain is EPEVTQTPSHQVTQMGQEVILRCVPISNHLYFYWYRQILGQKVEFLVSFYNNEISEKSEIFDDQFSVERPDGSNFTLKIRSTKLEDSAMYFCASSVDRGPYNEQFFGPGTRLTVL.

The J gene is TRBJ2-6, the V gene TRBV19; D is possibly TRBD1 (6 bases). V was trimmed by 4 bases and J by 1 base, leaving 14 bases between them. Germline V gene lookup returns CDR1 LNHDA and CDR2 SQIVND (reference sequence). This CDR3 spans 17 amino acids. The DNA for the CDR3 is TGTGCCAGTAGTAAGCAGAAGGGGGATTCTGGGGCCAACGTCCTGACTTTC. Translation: CASSKQKGDSGANVLTF.

This sequence joins TRBV7-3 and TRBJ1-1; 7 nucleotides match TRBD1. V lost 3 bases and J lost 3; bases outside the gene matches: 4. The germline CDR1 and CDR2 sequences are SGHTA and FQGTGA. The CDR3 loop spans 14 amino acids. CDR3 residues: CASSFDRADTEAFF. The CDR3 DNA reads as TGTGCCAGCAGCTTCGACAGGGCAGACACTGAAGCTTTCTTT. Looking up the rest from reference TRBV7-3 and TRBJ1-1 gives the full variable domain: GAGVSQTPSNKVTEKGKYVELRCDPISGHTALYWYRQSLGQGPEFLIYFQGTGAADDSGLPNDRFFAVRPEGSVSTLKIQRTERGDSAVYLCASSFDRADTEAFFGQGTRLTVV.

V is TRBV2 and J is TRBJ1-2; 10 bases line up with TRBD1. Trimming removed 5 bases from V and 6 bases from J; junction bases left unmatched: 3. CDR1 is SNHLY, CDR2 FYNNEI, per germline. The CDR3 extends over 13 amino acids. CDR3 nucleotides: TGTGCCAGCAGTCTGACAGGGGGCAATGGCTACACCTTC. Translated: CASSLTGGNGYTF.

This clone was picked up one time. The V call is TRBV6-5, the J call TRBJ2-5, with D possibly matching TRBD1 (6 bases). CDR3 length: 13 amino acids. Trimming took 6 bases from V and 1 from J, leaving 9 bases between them. Germline values: CDR1 MNHEY, CDR2 SVGAGI. The CDR3 loop is CASRGTTQETQYF. CDR3 bases: TGTGCCAGCAGGGGGACAACCCAAGAGACCCAGTACTTC.

This chain links TRBV4-3 with TRBJ1-5; D is ambiguous. Trimming removed 0 bases from V and 4 bases from J, with 10 bases in between. The CDR3 sequence is 15 residues long. CDR1 LGHNA and CDR2 YSLEER come from the germline V gene. As DNA, the CDR3 is TGCGCCAGCAGCCAAGACGGGTCGAGTAATCAGCCCCAGCATTTT. It yields the protein CASSQDGSSNQPQHF.

The genes are TRBV6-5 and TRBJ2-1, with TRBD2 matching over 10 bases. CDR3 size: 15 residues. After removal of 4 bases from V and 7 bases from J, the junction contained 7 bases not matched to a gene. Germline loops: CDR1 MNHEY, CDR2 SVGAGI. This CDR3 is CASSSIAGGRNEQFF. For the CDR3, the DNA is TGTGCCAGCAGTTCCATAGCGGGGGGTAGGAATGAGCAGTTCTTC.

The chain joins TRBV5-6 to TRBJ2-2; TRBD2 matches at 10 bases. The CDR3 has 18 residues. With V trimmed by 2 bases and J by 5 bases, 12 bases remained unmatched. Germline V CDR1 and CDR2: SGHDT, YYEEEE. The CDR3 spells CASSFLAAGGPRTGELFF. The CDR3 DNA is TGTGCCAGCAGCTTCTTAGCAGCGGGGGGGCCGAGGACCGGGGAGCTGTTTTTT.